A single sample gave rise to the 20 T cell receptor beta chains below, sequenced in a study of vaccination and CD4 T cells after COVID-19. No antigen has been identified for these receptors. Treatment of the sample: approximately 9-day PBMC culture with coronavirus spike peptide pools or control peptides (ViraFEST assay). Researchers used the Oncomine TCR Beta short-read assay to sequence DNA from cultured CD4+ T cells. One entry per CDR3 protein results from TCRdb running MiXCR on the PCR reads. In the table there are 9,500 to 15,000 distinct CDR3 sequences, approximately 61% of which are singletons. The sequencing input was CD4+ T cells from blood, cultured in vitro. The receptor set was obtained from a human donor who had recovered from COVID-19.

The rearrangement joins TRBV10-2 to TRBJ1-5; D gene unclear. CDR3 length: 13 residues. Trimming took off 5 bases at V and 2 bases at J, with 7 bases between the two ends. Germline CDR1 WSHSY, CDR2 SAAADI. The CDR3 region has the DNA TGCGCCAGCAGTCCGGACCGCAATCAGCCCCAGCATTTT. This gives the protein CASSPDRNQPQHF.

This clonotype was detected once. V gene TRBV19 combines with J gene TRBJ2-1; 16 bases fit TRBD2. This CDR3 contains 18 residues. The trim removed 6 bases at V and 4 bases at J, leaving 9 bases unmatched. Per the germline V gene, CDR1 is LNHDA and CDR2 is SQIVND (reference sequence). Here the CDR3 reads CASRVWGTSGGDYNEQFF. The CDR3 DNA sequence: TGTGCCAGTAGGGTATGGGGGACTAGCGGGGGGGATTACAATGAGCAGTTCTTC.

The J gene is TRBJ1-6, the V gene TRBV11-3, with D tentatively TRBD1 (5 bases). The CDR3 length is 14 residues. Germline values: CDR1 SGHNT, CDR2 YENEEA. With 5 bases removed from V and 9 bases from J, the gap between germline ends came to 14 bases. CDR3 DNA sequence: TGTGCCAGCAGCCCGGACACCTGGACTTCACCCCTCCACTTT. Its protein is CASSPDTWTSPLHF.

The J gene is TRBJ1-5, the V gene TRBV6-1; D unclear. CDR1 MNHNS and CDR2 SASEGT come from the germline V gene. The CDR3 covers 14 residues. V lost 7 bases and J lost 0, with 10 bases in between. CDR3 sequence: CASIRENSNQPQHF. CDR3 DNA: TGTGCCAGCATAAGGGAAAATAGCAATCAGCCCCAGCATTTT.

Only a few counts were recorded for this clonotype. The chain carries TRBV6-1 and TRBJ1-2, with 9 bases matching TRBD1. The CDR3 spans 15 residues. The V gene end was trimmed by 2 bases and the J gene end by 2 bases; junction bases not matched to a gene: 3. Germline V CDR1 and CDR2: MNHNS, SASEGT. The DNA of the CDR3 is TGTGCCAGCAGTGAATGGGGACAGGGAAACTATGGCTACACCTTC. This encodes CASSEWGQGNYGYTF.

CDR3 DNA: TGCGCCAGCAGCCGAGCACAGGCCTACAATGAGCAGTTCTTC. It specifies CASSRAQAYNEQFF. This rearrangement joins TRBV5-1 to TRBJ2-1; D may be TRBD1 (5 bases). Germline V lookup: CDR1 SGHRS, CDR2 YFSETQ. CDR3 length: 14 residues. Trimming took off 4 bases at V and 2 bases at J, with 10 bases between the two ends.

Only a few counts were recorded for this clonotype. CDR3 region: CASSPTGWGTEAFF. Here the CDR3 DNA reads TGCGCCAGCAGCCCGACAGGGTGGGGAACTGAAGCTTTCTTT. This chain joins TRBV5-1 and TRBJ1-1; 7 nucleotides line up with TRBD1. From germline, CDR1 is SGHRS and CDR2 YFSETQ. Unmatched junction bases numbered 8, after V lost 4 bases and J lost 5 bases. The CDR3 is made up of 14 amino acids.

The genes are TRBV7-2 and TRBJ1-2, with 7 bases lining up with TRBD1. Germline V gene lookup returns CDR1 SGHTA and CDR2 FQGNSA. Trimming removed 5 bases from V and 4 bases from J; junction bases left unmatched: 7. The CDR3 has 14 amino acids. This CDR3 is CASSPRQGSYGYTF. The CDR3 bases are TGTGCCAGCAGCCCCCGACAGGGTTCCTATGGCTACACCTTC.

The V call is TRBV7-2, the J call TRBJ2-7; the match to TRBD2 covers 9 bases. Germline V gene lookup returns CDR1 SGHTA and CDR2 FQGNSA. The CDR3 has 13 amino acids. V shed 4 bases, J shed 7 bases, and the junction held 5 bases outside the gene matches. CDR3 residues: CASSWREGQEQYF. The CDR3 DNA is TGTGCCAGCAGCTGGCGGGAGGGCCAGGAGCAGTACTTC.

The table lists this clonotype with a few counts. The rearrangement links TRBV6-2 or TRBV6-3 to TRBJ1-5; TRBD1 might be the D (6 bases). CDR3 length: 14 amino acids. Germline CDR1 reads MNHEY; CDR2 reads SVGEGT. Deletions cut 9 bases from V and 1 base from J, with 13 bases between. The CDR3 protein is CASKGTPSNQPQHF. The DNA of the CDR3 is TGTGCCAGTAAAGGGACACCCAGCAATCAGCCCCAGCATTTT.

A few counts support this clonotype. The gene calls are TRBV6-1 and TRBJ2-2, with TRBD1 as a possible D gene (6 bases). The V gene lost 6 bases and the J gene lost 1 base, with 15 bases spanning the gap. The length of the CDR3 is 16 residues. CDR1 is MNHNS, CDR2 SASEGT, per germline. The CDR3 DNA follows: TGTGCCAGCAGCTTTGGACAGAATAAGAACACCGGGGAGCTGTTTTTT. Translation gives CASSFGQNKNTGELFF.

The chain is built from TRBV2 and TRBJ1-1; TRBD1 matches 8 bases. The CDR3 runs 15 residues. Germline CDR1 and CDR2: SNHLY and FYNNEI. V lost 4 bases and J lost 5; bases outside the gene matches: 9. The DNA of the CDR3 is TGTGCCAGCAGTGCGGGCGGGACAGGAAGGACTGAAGCTTTCTTT. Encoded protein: CASSAGGTGRTEAFF. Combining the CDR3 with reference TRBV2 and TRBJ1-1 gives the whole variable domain EPEVTQTPSHQVTQMGQEVILRCVPISNHLYFYWYRQILGQKVEFLVSFYNNEISEKSEIFDDQFSVERPDGSNFTLKIRSTKLEDSAMYFCASSAGGTGRTEAFFGQGTRLTVV.

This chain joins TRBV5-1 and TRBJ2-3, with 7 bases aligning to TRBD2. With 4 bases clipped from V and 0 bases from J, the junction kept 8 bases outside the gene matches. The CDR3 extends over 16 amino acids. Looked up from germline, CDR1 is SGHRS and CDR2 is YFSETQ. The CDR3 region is CASSGGGTLSTDTQYF. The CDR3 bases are TGCGCCAGCAGCGGCGGGGGTACCCTTAGCACAGATACGCAGTATTTT.

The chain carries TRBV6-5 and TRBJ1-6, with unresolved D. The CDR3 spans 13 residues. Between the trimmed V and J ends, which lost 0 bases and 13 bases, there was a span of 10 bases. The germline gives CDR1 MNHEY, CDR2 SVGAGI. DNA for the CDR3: TGTGCCAGCAGTTACTCGAGGAAGGATCCCCTCCACTTT. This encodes CASSYSRKDPLHF.

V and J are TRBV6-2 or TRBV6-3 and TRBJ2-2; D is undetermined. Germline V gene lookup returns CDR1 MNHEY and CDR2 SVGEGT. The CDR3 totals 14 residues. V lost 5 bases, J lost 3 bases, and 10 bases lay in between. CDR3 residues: CASSKNTDTGELFF. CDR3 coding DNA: TGTGCCAGCAGTAAAAATACTGACACCGGGGAGCTGTTTTTT.

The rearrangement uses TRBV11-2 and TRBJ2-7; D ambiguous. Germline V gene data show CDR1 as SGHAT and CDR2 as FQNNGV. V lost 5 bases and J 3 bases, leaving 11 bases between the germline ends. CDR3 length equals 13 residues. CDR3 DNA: TGTGCCAGCAGCCCACGGATAGGCTACGAGCAGTACTTC. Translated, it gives CASSPRIGYEQYF.

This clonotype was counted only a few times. CDR3 coding DNA: TGCAGTGCTAGGAACCCAACTAATGAAAAACTGTTTTTT. Translation: CSARNPTNEKLFF. The chain combines TRBV20-1 with TRBJ1-4; no firm D call. Germline lookup yields CDR1 DFQATT and CDR2 SNEGSKA (reference sequence). Between the trimmed V and J ends, which lost 3 bases and 0 bases, there was a span of 5 bases. This CDR3 is 13 amino acids long.

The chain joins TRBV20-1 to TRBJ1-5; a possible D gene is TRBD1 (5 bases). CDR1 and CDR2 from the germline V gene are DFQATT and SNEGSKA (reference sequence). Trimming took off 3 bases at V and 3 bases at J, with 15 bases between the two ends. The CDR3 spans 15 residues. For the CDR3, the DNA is TGCAGTGCTAGTAAACAGGAGACAGTCAATCAGCCCCAGCATTTT. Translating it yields CSASKQETVNQPQHF.

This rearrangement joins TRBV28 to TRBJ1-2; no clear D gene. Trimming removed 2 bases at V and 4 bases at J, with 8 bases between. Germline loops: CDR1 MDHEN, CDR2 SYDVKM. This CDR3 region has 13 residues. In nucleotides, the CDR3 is TGTGCCAGCAGTTTACCTTACCCCTATGGCTACACCTTC. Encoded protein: CASSLPYPYGYTF.

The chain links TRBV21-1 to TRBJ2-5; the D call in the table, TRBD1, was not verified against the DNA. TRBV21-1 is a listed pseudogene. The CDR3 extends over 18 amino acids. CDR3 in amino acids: CASSKGDRGRLFKPTQYF. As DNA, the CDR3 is TGTGCCAGCAGCAAAGGTGACAGGGGGCGCCTCTTTAAGCCGACCCAGTACTTC.